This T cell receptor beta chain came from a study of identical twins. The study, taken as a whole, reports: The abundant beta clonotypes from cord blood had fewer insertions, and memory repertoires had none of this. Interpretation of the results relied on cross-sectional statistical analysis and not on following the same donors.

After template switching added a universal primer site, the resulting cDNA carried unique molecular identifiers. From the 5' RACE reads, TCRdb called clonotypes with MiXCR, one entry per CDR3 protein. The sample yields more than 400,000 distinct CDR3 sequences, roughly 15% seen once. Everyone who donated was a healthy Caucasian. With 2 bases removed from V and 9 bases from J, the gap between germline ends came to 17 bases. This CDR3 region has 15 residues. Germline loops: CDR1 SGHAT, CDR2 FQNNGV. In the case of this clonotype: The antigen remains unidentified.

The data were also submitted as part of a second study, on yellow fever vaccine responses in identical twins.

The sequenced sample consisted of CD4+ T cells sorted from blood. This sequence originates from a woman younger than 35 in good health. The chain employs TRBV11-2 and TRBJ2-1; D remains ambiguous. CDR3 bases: TGTGCCAGCAGCTTATTTCTTCGTGTGCATGGTGAGCAGTTCTTC. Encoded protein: CASSLFLRVHGEQFF.